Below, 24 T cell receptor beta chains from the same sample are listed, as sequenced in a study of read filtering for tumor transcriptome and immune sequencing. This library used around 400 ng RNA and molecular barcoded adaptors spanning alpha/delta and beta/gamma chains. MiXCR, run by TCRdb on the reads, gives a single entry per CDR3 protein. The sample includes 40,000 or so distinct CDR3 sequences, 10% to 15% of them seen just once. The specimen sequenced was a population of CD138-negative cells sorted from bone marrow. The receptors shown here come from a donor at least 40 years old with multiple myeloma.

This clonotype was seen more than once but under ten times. Here the CDR3 reads CASSSLNRDYEQYF. DNA for the CDR3: TGTGCCAGCAGCTCCCTGAACAGGGACTACGAGCAGTACTTC. This chain uses TRBV11-2 with TRBJ2-7; D is possibly TRBD1 (6 bases). This CDR3 region has 14 residues. V lost 4 bases, J lost 3 bases, and 13 bases lay in between. Per the germline V gene, CDR1 is SGHAT and CDR2 is FQNNGV.

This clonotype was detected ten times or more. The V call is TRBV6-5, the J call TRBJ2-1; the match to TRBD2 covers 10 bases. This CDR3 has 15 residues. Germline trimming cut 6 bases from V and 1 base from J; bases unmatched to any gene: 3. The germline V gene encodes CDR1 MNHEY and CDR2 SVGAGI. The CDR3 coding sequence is TGTGCCAGCAGCTGGACTAGCGGATCCTACAATGAGCAGTTCTTC. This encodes CASSWTSGSYNEQFF.

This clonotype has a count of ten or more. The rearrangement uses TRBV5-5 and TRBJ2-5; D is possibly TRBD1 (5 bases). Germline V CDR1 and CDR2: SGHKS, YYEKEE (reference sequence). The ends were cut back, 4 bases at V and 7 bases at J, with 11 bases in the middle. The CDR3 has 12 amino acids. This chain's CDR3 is CASSDSLGTQYF. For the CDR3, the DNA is TGTGCCAGCAGCGACAGCCTAGGGACCCAGTACTTC.

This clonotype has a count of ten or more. In DNA form, the CDR3 reads TGTGCCAGCAGCTTAGATCCTCGGGACTCCCTTTCGACCTACGAGCAGTACTTC. It codes for CASSLDPRDSLSTYEQYF. The chain couples TRBV7-8 to TRBJ2-7; TRBD2 might be the D (6 bases). Germline V gene lookup returns CDR1 SGHVS and CDR2 FQNEAQ. This CDR3 region has 18 residues. The V end lost 1 base, the J end lost 2 bases, and 21 bases lay between the germline ends.

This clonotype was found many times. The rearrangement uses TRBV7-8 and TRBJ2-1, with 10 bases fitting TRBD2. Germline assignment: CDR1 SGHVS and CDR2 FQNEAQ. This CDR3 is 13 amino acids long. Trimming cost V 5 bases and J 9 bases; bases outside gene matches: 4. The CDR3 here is CASSKGLATEQFF. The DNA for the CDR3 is TGTGCCAGCAGCAAGGGACTAGCGACTGAGCAGTTCTTC.

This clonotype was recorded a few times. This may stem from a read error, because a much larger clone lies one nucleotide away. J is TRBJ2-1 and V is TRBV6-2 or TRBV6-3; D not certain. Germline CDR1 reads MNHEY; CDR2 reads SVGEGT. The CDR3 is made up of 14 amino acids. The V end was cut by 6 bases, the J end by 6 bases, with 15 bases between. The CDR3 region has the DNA TGTGCCAGCAGGACCCCGCACGCCTGCAATGAGCAGTTCTTC. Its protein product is CASRTPHACNEQFF.

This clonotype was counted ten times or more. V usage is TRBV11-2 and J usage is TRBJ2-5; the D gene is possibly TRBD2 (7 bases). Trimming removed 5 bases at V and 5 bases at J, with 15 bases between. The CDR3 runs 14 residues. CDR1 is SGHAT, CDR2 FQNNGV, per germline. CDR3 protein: CASSLGGRVETQYF. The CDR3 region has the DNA TGTGCCAGCAGCCTGGGGGGGCGCGTGGAGACCCAGTACTTC. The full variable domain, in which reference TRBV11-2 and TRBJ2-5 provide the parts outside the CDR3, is EAGVAQSPRYKIIEKRQSVAFWCNPISGHATLYWYQQILGQGPKLLIQFQNNGVVDDSQLPKDRFSAERLKGVDSTLKIQPAKLEDSAVYLCASSLGGRVETQYFGPGTRLLVL.

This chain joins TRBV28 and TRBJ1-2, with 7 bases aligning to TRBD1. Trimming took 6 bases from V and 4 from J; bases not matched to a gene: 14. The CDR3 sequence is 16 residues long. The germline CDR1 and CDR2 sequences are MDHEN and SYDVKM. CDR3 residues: CASRTGQDLYFYGYTF. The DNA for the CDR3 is TGTGCCAGCAGGACCGGACAGGATTTATACTTCTATGGCTACACCTTC.

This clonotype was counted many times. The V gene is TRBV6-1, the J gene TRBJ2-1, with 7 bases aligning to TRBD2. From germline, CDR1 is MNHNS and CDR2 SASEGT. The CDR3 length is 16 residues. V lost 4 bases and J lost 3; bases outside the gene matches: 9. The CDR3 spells CASSVIGGSFYNEQFF. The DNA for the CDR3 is TGTGCCAGCAGTGTAATTGGCGGGAGTTTCTACAATGAGCAGTTCTTC.

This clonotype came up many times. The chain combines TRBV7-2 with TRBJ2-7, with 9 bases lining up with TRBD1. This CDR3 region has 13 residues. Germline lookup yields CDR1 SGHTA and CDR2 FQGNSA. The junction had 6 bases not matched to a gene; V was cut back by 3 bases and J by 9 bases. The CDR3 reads CASSFPGQGRQYF. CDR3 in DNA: TGTGCCAGCAGCTTCCCCGGACAGGGGAGGCAGTACTTC. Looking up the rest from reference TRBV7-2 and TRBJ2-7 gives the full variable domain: GAGVSQSPSNKVTEKGKDVELRCDPISGHTALYWYRQSLGQGLEFLIYFQGNSAPDKSGLPSDRFSAERTGGSVSTLTIQRTQQEDSAVYLCASSFPGQGRQYFGPGTRLTVT.

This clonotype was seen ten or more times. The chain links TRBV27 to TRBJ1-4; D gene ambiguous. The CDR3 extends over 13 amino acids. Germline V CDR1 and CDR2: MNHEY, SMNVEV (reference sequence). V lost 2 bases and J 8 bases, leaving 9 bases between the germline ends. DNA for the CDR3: TGTGCCAGCAGTTTACGAGGGAACGAAAAACTGTTTTTT. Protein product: CASSLRGNEKLFF.

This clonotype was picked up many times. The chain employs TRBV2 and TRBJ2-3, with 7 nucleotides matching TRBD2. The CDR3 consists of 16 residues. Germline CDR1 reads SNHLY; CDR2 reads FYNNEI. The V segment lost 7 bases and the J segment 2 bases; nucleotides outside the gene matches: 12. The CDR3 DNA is TGTGCCAGCACTTGGCTACCTAGCGGATTCACAGATACGCAGTATTTT. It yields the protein CASTWLPSGFTDTQYF.

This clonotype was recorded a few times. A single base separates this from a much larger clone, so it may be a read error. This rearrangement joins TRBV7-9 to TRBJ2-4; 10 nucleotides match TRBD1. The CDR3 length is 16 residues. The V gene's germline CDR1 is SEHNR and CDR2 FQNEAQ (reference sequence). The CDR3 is CASSKTGGHDKNVQYF. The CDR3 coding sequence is TGTGCCAGCAGCAAGACAGGGGGCCACGACAAAAACGTTCAGTACTTC.

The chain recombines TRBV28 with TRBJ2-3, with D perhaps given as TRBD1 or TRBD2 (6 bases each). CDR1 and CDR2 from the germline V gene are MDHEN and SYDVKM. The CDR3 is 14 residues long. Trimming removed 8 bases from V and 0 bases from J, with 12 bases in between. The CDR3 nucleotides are TGTGCCAGCTCAGAGGGGGGAAGCACAGATACGCAGTATTTT. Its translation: CASSEGGSTDTQYF.

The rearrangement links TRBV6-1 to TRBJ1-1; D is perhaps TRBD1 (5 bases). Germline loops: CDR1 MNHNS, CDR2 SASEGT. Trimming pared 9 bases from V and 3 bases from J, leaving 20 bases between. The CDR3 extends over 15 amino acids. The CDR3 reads CASRPAQGSDTEAFF. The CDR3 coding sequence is TGTGCCAGTAGGCCGGCCCAGGGTTCGGACACTGAAGCTTTCTTT.

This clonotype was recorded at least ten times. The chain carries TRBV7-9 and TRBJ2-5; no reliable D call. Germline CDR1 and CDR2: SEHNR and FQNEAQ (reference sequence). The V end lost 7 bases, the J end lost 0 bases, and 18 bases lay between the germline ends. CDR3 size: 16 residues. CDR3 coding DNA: TGTGCCAGCAACGGAAGGTGGTTGAGCGACCAAGAGACCCAGTACTTC. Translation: CASNGRWLSDQETQYF.

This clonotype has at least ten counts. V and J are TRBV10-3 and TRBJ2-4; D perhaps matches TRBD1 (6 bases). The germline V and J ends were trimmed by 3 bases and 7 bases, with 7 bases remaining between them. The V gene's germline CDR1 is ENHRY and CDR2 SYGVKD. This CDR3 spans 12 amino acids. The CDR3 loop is CAISEQGNIQYF. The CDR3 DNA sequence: TGTGCCATCAGTGAACAGGGTAACATTCAGTACTTC.

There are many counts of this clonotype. This CDR3 reads CASSFGVTNYGYTF. The CDR3 DNA is TGTGCCAGCAGTTTCGGCGTCACTAACTATGGCTACACCTTC. This chain links TRBV28 with TRBJ1-2; no clear D. Germline CDR1 MDHEN, CDR2 SYDVKM. The CDR3 sequence is 14 residues long. V was pared by 3 bases and J by 0 bases, with 8 bases between.

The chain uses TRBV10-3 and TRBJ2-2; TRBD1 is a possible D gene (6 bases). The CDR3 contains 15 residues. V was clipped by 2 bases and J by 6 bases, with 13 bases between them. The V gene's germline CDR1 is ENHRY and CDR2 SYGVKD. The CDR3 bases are TGTGCCATCAGTGAGCCTACAGGGCTGCCCGGGGAGCTGTTTTTT. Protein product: CAISEPTGLPGELFF.

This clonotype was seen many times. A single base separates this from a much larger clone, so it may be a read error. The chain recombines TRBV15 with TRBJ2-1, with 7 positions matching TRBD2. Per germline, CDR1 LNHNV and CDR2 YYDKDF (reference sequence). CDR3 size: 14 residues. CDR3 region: CATSWASGYNGQFF. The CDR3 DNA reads TGTGCCACCAGCTGGGCTAGCGGCTACAATGGGCAGTTCTTC.

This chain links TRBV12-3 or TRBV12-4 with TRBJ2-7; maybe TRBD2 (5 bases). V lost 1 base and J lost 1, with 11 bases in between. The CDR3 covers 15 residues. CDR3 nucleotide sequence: TGTGCCAGCAGTTTAGGTCTTCGCGGGTCCTACGAGCAGTACTTC. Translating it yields CASSLGLRGSYEQYF.

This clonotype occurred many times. CDR3 in DNA: TGCAGCGTTCGACAGGGGCAGGGGGCCAACGTCCTGACTTTC. As protein: CSVRQGQGANVLTF. The chain recombines TRBV29-1 with TRBJ2-6, with TRBD1 matching over 8 bases. J gave up 4 bases and V 5 bases, and 4 bases lay outside the gene matches. In germline, CDR1 is SQVTM, CDR2 ANQGSEA. This CDR3 contains 14 residues.

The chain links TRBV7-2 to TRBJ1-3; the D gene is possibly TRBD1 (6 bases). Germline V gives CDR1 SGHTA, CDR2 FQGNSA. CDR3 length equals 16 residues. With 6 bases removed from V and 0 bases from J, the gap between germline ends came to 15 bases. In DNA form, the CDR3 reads TGTGCCAGCAGGCTCATGACAGGAAACTCTGGAAACACCATATATTTT. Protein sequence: CASRLMTGNSGNTIYF.

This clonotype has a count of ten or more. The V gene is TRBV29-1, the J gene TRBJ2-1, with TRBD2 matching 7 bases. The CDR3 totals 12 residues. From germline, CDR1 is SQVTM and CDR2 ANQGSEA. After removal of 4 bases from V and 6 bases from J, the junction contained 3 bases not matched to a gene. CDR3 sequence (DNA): TGCAGCGTTGTTGGCGGGAGCAATGAGCAGTTCTTC. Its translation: CSVVGGSNEQFF.